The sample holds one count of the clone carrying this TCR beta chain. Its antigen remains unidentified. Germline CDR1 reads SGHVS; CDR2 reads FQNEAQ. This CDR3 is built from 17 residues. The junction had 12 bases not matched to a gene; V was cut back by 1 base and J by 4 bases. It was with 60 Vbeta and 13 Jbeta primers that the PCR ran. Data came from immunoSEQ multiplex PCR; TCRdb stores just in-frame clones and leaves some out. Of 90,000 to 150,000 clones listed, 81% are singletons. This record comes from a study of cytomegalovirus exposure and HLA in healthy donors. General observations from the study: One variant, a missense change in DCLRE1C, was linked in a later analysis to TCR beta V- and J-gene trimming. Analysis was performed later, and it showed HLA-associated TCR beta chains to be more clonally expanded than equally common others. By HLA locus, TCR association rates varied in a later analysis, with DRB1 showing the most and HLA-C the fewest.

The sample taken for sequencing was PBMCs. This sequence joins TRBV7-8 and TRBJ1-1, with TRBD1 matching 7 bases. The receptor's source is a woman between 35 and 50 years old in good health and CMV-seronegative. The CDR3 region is CASSLVPGQPLTTEAFF. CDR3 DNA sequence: TGTGCCAGCAGCTTAGTACCGGGACAGCCTCTAACCACTGAAGCTTTCTTT.